Below are 26 T cell receptor beta chains sequenced from a single sample in a study of TIL therapy for anti-PD-1-resistant metastatic lung cancer. Time point reported: pre-treatment sample, taken before nivolumab and TIL therapy. Sequencing used immunoSEQ v3. This table comes from immunoSEQ multiplex PCR, and its TCRdb copy is limited to in-frame clones, with some not included. The sample lists 50,000 to 65,000 clones; roughly four fifths were seen once. The specimen was blood, collected at baseline. These receptors came from a person between 25 and 80 years old with non-small cell lung cancer.

This clone has a handful of counts. The chain carries TRBV3-1 (or the pseudogene TRBV3-2) and TRBJ1-6; no clear D gene. V shed 2 bases and J shed 7 bases, with 18 bases lying between them. This CDR3 spans 17 amino acids. Germline values: CDR1 LGHDT, CDR2 YNNKEL (reference sequence). CDR3 protein: CASSQHRGQVGNSPLHF. The CDR3 nucleotides are TGTGCCAGCAGCCAACACCGAGGTCAGGTGGGAAATTCACCCCTCCACTTT.

The chain is built from TRBV3-1 (or the pseudogene TRBV3-2) and TRBJ1-2, with D possibly being TRBD1 (5 bases). V lost 7 bases and J lost 6, with 21 bases in between. CDR1 LGHDT and CDR2 YNNKEL come from the germline V gene (reference sequence). This CDR3 has 15 amino acids. CDR3 DNA: TGTGCCAGCACCCCAACCCTGACAGACGAAAATGGCTACACCTTC. Translating it yields CASTPTLTDENGYTF.

The chain links TRBV5-1 to TRBJ2-1, with D hard to call. Deletions cut 5 bases from V and 5 bases from J, with 17 bases between. Germline assignment: CDR1 SGHRS and CDR2 YFSETQ. The CDR3 runs to 15 residues. In nucleotides, the CDR3 is TGCGCCAGCAGGCTCCTGGGATCAGAAAACAATGAGCAGTTCTTC. It translates to CASRLLGSENNEQFF.

The rearrangement joins TRBV9 to TRBJ1-6; tentative D call: TRBD1 (5 bases). The V and J ends lost 3 bases and 0 bases respectively, with 10 bases between them. From germline, CDR1 is SGDLS and CDR2 YYNGEE. CDR3 length: 16 amino acids. The CDR3 sequence: CASSARGDSYNSPLHF. In DNA form, the CDR3 reads TGTGCCAGCAGCGCCCGGGGGGACTCCTATAATTCACCCCTCCACTTT. The full variable domain, its missing parts supplied by reference TRBV9 and TRBJ1-6, is DSGVTQTPKHLITATGQRVTLRCSPRSGDLSVYWYQQSLDQGLQFLIQYYNGEERAKGNILERFSAQQFPDLHSELNLSSLELGDSALYFCASSARGDSYNSPLHFGNGTRLTVT.

The rearrangement joins TRBV30 to TRBJ1-3, with D unresolved. V was pared by 4 bases and J by 3 bases, with 13 bases between. Germline loops: CDR1 GTSNPN, CDR2 SVGIG (reference sequence). The CDR3 runs to 14 residues. The CDR3 coding sequence is TGTGCCTGGACCCTACCGAGCCTTGGAAACACCATATATTTT. Protein sequence: CAWTLPSLGNTIYF.

This clone was seen more than once but under ten times. The rearrangement uses TRBV27 and TRBJ2-7; weak D call: TRBD1 (6 bases). V was pared by 5 bases and J by 6 bases, with 17 bases between. The CDR3 runs to 14 residues. CDR1 is MNHEY and CDR2 is SMNVEV in the germline V gene (reference sequence). The CDR3 nucleotides are TGTGCCAGCAGTCCCTATTATCAGGGGACCGAGCAGTACTTC. Protein: CASSPYYQGTEQYF.

This chain joins TRBV3-1 (or the pseudogene TRBV3-2) and TRBJ1-1; D might be TRBD1 (5 bases). Germline-derived CDR1 and CDR2 are LGHDT and YNNKEL (reference sequence). V was shortened by 0 bases and J by 5 bases, with 13 bases between the two germline ends. CDR3 length equals 15 residues. As DNA, the CDR3 is TGTGCCAGCAGCCAAGATGGGGGAATTCGGACTGAAGCTTTCTTT. It codes for CASSQDGGIRTEAFF.

The chain uses TRBV7-3 and TRBJ2-7; 9 bases are a match to TRBD1. The J segment lost 6 bases and the V segment lost 4 bases, leaving 16 bases of the junction unmatched. The CDR3 is 17 residues long. Germline CDR1 reads SGHTA; CDR2 reads FQGTGA. The CDR3 coding sequence is TGTGCCAGCAGCTCCGGAGCCGGGACAGGGCGCAAAGGCGAGCAGTACTTC. Encoded protein: CASSSGAGTGRKGEQYF.

The J gene is TRBJ1-1, the V gene TRBV6-5, with D possibly matching TRBD1 (5 bases). Germline V gene sequence: CDR1 MNHEY, CDR2 SVGAGI. This CDR3 region has 11 residues. V lost 10 bases to trimming and J lost 4 bases, with 10 bases between them. CDR3 protein: CATLGGTEAFF. For the CDR3, the DNA is TGTGCCACCTTGGGGGGCACTGAAGCTTTCTTT.

The chain combines TRBV7-2 with TRBJ1-5, with D tentatively TRBD1 (5 bases). The V end was cut by 5 bases, the J end by 4 bases, with 9 bases between. The CDR3 consists of 13 residues. Germline-derived CDR1 and CDR2 are SGHTA and FQGNSA. CDR3 in DNA: TGTGCCAGCAGCGTCCAGGGTAATCAGCCCCAGCATTTT. This codes for CASSVQGNQPQHF.

The chain carries TRBV21-1 and TRBJ2-1; the D call of TRBD2 is as the table states it, not checked on the DNA. TRBV21-1 is tagged as a pseudogene. The CDR3 contains 15 residues. For the CDR3, the DNA is TGTGCCAGCAGCCACAGCGGGGATGCTTCCAATGAGCAGTTCTTC. Its protein is CASSHSGDASNEQFF.

The chain joins TRBV6-2 or TRBV6-3 to TRBJ1-4; no definite D call. V lost 0 bases to trimming and J lost 8 bases, with 16 bases between them. The CDR3 runs 16 residues. Germline CDR1 and CDR2: MNHEY and SVGEGT. The CDR3, as DNA: TGTGCCAGCAGTTACTCGAAGGGCGGAGACCGAGAAAAACTGTTTTTT. This sequence encodes CASSYSKGGDREKLFF.

The gene calls are TRBV18 and TRBJ1-1, with TRBD1 matching 8 bases. Germline V gene data show CDR1 as KGHSH and CDR2 as LQKENI. The CDR3 runs to 14 residues. V lost 5 bases and J lost 5; bases outside the gene matches: 7. This chain's CDR3 is CASSYGQGETEAFF. As DNA, the CDR3 is TGTGCCAGCTCATACGGACAGGGCGAGACTGAAGCTTTCTTT.

The chain joins TRBV5-5 to TRBJ2-2; tentatively, D is TRBD1 (5 bases). This CDR3 comprises 17 residues. Germline CDR1 and CDR2: SGHKS and YYEKEE (reference sequence). Between the trimmed V and J ends, which lost 1 base and 2 bases, there was a span of 15 bases. The CDR3 protein is CASSLRQGPSNTGELFF. CDR3 DNA sequence: TGTGCCAGCAGCTTGCGGCAGGGCCCTTCCAACACCGGGGAGCTGTTTTTT.

The chain links TRBV19 to TRBJ1-2; 7 bases agree with TRBD1. Germline-derived CDR1 and CDR2 are LNHDA and SQIVND (reference sequence). The junction had 4 bases not matched to a gene; V was cut back by 5 bases and J by 4 bases. The CDR3 runs 13 residues. The CDR3 DNA reads as TGTGCCAGTAGTTCGGGACAGATCTATGGCTACACCTTC. Residues: CASSSGQIYGYTF.

This chain links TRBV7-3 with TRBJ2-2; D possibly corresponds to TRBD1 (6 bases). Germline V gene sequence: CDR1 SGHTA, CDR2 FQGTGA. The CDR3 is 14 residues long. V shed 5 bases and J shed 8 bases, with 15 bases lying between them. In nucleotides, the CDR3 is TGTGCCAGCAGCCTACCCCAGAGGGGGGGGGAGCTGTTTTTT. This translates into CASSLPQRGGELFF.

The chain recombines TRBV18 with TRBJ2-1; D tentatively fits TRBD1 or TRBD2 (5 bases each). This CDR3 has 14 amino acids. Between the trimmed V and J ends, which lost 4 bases and 15 bases, there was a span of 22 bases. Germline CDR1 and CDR2: KGHSH and LQKENI. CDR3: CASSLSRDAPSPFF. The CDR3 DNA follows: TGTGCCAGCTCACTTTCCCGGGACGCCCCCTCCCCGTTCTTC. The full variable domain, its missing parts supplied by reference TRBV18 and TRBJ2-1, is NAGVMQNPRHLVRRRGQEARLRCSPMKGHSHVYWYRQLPEEGLKFMVYLQKENIIDESGMPKERFSAEFPKEGPSILRIQQVVRGDSAAYFCASSLSRDAPSPFFGPGTRLTVL.

The chain carries TRBV18 and TRBJ2-1; possibly TRBD2 for D (5 bases). V was trimmed by 3 bases and J by 0 bases, leaving 9 bases between them. The CDR3 totals 15 residues. Germline V gene data show CDR1 as KGHSH and CDR2 as LQKENI. The CDR3 here is CASSPPGSSYNEQFF. CDR3 nucleotides: TGTGCCAGCTCACCCCCGGGAAGCTCCTACAATGAGCAGTTCTTC.

The chain uses TRBV4-2 and TRBJ2-3, with TRBD2 matching over 8 bases. The germline V gene has CDR1 LGHNA and CDR2 YNFKEQ. The CDR3 has 16 residues. After removal of 5 bases from V and 2 bases from J, the junction contained 9 bases not matched to a gene. The CDR3 loop reads CASSSVIAGNTDTQYF. In nucleotides, the CDR3 is TGTGCCAGCAGCTCGGTCATAGCGGGGAACACAGATACGCAGTATTTT.

This clone was seen only a few times. The V and J genes are TRBV21-1 and TRBJ2-3. TRBV21-1 is tagged as a pseudogene. The CDR3 consists of 14 residues. CDR3 region: CATNTGDYTDTQYF. The CDR3 DNA follows: TGTGCCACCAACACAGGGGACTACACAGATACGCAGTATTTT.

This clone was observed a few times. This chain connects TRBV5-6 to TRBJ1-4; no clear D. The germline V and J ends were trimmed by 0 bases and 8 bases, with 5 bases remaining between them. This CDR3 is 12 amino acids long. Germline V gene lookup returns CDR1 SGHDT and CDR2 YYEEEE. CDR3 residues: CASSLVEEKLFF. The CDR3 bases are TGTGCCAGCAGCTTGGTGGAAGAAAAACTGTTTTTT.

The chain couples TRBV7-3 to TRBJ2-1, with TRBD1 identical over 9 bases. This CDR3 spans 14 amino acids. The germline gives CDR1 SGHTA, CDR2 FQGTGA. V gave up 5 bases and J gave up 5 bases; unmatched junction bases: 4. CDR3 sequence (DNA): TGTGCCAGCAGCCCGGACAGGGGAGACAATGAGCAGTTCTTC. This translates into CASSPDRGDNEQFF.

V is TRBV5-6 and J is TRBJ2-5, with TRBD2 matching 12 bases. The CDR3 consists of 18 residues. The J segment lost 4 bases and the V segment lost 6 bases, leaving 16 bases of the junction unmatched. The germline gives CDR1 SGHDT, CDR2 YYEEEE. The CDR3 DNA sequence: TGTGCCAGCACCCTGCTGGTTTCTAGCGGGAGGGCCCGAGAGACCCAGTACTTC. Its translation: CASTLLVSSGRARETQYF.

J is TRBJ2-7 and V is TRBV5-1; 7 positions agree with TRBD1. V dropped 0 bases and J dropped 3; count of bases not matched to a gene: 3. CDR3 size: 14 residues. CDR1 is SGHRS, CDR2 YFSETQ, per germline. The CDR3 DNA follows: TGCGCCAGCAGCTTGGGAGGGGGCGACTACGAGCAGTACTTC. It is translated as CASSLGGGDYEQYF.

The chain's CDR3 is CASSQEGSYLSYNEQFF. As DNA, the CDR3 is TGCGCCAGCAGCCAAGAGGGCAGCTACTTAAGCTACAATGAGCAGTTCTTC. This chain joins TRBV4-3 and TRBJ2-1, with D hard to call. With 0 bases removed from V and 3 bases from J, the gap between germline ends came to 15 bases. Germline V gene sequence: CDR1 LGHNA, CDR2 YSLEER. The length of the CDR3 is 17 residues.

This chain uses TRBV3-1 (or the pseudogene TRBV3-2) with TRBJ2-3; 10 bases agree with TRBD2. The germline V gene has CDR1 LGHDT and CDR2 YNNKEL (reference sequence). Trimming cost V 1 base and J 4 bases; bases outside gene matches: 5. CDR3 length equals 16 residues. CDR3 coding DNA: TGTGCCAGCAGCCAAGGTTCAGCGGGGGGGCCAGATACGCAGTATTTT. Amino acids: CASSQGSAGGPDTQYF.